This T cell receptor (beta chain) was sequenced during a study of control samples from healthy donors and cancer patients. CDR3 length equals 15 residues. Trimming removed 0 bases at V and 2 bases at J, with 8 bases between. Germline loops: CDR1 SGHRS, CDR2 YFSETQ. Clones were sequenced by immunoSEQ multiplex PCR, and TCRdb holds only the in-frame ones, with some missing. The table records roughly 98,000 clones, more than 75% of them present only once. The rearrangement joins TRBV5-1 to TRBJ1-4, with D uncertain. Sequences were obtained from blood. The sequence derives from an older woman in good health. The CDR3 DNA reads TGCGCCAGCAGCTTGGGCCGGGCGACTAATGAAAAACTGTTTTTT. This sequence encodes CASSLGRATNEKLFF.